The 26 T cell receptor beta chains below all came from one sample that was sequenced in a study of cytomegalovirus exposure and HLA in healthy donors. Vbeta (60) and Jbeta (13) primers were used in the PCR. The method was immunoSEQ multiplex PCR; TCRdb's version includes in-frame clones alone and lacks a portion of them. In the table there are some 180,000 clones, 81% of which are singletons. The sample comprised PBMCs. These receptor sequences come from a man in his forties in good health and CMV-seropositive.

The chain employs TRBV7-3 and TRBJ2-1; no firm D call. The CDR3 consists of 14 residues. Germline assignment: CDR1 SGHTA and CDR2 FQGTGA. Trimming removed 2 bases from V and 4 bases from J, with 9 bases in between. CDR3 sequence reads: CASSLVSSYNEQFF. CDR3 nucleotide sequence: TGTGCCAGCAGCTTAGTCTCGTCTTACAATGAGCAGTTCTTC.

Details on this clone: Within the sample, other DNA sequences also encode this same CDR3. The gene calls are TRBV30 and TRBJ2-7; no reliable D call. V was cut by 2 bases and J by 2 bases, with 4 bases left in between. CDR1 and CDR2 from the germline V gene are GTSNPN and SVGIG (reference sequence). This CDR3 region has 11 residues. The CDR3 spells CAWSLTYEQYF. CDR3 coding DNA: TGTGCCTGGAGTTTAACCTACGAGCAGTACTTC.

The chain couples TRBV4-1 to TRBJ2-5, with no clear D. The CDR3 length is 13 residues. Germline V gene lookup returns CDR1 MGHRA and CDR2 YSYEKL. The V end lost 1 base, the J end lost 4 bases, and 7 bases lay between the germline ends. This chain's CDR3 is CASSQAALETQYF. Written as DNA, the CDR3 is TGCGCCAGCAGCCAAGCAGCGTTAGAGACCCAGTACTTC.

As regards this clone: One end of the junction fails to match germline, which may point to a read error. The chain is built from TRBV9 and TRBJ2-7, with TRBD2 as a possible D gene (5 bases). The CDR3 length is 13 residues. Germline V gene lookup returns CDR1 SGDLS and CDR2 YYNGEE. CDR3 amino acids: CASSPQRVAGYDF. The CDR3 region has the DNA TGTGCCAGCAGCCCTCAGAGGGTGGCGGGCTACGACTTC.

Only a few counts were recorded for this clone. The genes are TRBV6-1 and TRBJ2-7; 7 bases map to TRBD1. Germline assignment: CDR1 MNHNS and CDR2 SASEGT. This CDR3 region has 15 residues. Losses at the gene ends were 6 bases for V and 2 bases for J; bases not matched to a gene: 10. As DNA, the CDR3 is TGTGCCAGCAGACCCTTAGGGGGCTTTACCTACGAGCAGTACTTC. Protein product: CASRPLGGFTYEQYF.

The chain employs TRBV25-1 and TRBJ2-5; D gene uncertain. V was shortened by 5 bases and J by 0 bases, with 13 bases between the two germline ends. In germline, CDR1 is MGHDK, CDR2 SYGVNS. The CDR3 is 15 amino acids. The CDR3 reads CASSPSNKYQETQYF. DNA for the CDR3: TGTGCCAGCAGTCCATCCAACAAGTACCAAGAGACCCAGTACTTC.

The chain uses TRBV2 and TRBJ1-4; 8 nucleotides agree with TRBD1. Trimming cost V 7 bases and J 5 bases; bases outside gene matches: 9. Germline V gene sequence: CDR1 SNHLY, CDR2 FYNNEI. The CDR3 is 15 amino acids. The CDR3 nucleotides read TGTGCCAGCAAACGAGACAGGGGTTCGAATGAAAAACTGTTTTTT. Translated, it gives CASKRDRGSNEKLFF.

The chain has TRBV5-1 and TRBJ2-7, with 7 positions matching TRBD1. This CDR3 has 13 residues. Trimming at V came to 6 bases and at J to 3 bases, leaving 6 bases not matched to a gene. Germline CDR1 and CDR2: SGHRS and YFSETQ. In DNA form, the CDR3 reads TGCGCCAGCAAAGAGACAGGGCGCTACGAGCAGTACTTC. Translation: CASKETGRYEQYF.

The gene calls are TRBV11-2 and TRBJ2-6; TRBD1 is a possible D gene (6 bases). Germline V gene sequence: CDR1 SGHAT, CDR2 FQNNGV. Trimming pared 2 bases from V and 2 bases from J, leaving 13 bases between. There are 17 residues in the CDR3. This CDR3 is CASSLSPEGAGANVLTF. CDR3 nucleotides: TGTGCCAGCAGCTTATCCCCAGAGGGGGCTGGGGCCAACGTCCTGACTTTC.

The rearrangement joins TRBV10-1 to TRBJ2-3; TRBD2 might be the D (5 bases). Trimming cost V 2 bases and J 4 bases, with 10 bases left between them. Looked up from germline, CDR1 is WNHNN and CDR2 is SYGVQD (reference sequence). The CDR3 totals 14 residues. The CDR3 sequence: CASSEASLADTQYF. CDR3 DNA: TGCGCCAGCAGTGAGGCTAGCTTGGCAGATACGCAGTATTTT.

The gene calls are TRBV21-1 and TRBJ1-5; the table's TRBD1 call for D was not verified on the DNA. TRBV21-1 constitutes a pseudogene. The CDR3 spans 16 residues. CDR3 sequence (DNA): TGTGCCAGCAGCAAAGTTTCACAGGGGGACAATCAGCCCCAGCATTTT. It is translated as CASSKVSQGDNQPQHF.

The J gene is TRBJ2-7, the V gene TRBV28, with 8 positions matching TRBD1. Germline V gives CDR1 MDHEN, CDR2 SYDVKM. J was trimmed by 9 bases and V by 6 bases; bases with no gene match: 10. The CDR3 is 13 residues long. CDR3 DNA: TGTGCCAGCAGCCGACGGGACAGGCCCGGGCAGTACTTC. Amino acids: CASSRRDRPGQYF.

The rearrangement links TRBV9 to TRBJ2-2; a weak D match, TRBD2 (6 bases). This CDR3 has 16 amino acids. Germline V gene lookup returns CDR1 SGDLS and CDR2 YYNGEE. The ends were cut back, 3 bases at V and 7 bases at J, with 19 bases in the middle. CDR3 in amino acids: CASSGGGPREGGELFF. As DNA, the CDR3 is TGTGCCAGCAGCGGCGGAGGGCCACGTGAGGGCGGGGAGCTGTTTTTT.

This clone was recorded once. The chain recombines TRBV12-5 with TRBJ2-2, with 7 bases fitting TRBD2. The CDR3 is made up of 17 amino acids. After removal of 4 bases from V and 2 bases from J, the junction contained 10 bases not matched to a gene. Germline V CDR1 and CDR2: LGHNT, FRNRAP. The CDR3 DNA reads TGTGCTAGTGGTTACAAGGCTGGGGGACTAAACACCGGGGAGCTGTTTTTT. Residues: CASGYKAGGLNTGELFF.

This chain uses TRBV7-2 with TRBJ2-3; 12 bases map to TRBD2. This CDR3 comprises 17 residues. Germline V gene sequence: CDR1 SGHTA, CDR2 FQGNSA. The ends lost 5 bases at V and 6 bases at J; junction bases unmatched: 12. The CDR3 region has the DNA TGTGCCAGCAGCATTCTAGCGGGAGGGGTGGGGAGGGATACGCAGTATTTT. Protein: CASSILAGGVGRDTQYF.

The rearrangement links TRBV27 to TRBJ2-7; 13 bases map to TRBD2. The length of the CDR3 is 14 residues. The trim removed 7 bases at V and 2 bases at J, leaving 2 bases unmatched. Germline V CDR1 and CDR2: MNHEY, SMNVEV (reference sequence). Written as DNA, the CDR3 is TGTGCCAGCAAGGGACTAGCGGGGACCTACGAGCAGTACTTC. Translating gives CASKGLAGTYEQYF.

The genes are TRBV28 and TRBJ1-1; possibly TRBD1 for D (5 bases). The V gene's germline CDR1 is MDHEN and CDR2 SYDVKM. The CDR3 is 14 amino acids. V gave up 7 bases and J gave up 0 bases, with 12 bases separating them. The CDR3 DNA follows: TGTGCCAGCACCGCGGGAGGGGTGAACACTGAAGCTTTCTTT. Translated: CASTAGGVNTEAFF.

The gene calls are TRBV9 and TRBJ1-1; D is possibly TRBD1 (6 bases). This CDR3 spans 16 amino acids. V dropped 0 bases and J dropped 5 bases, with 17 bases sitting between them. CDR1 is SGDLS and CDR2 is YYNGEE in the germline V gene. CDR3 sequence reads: CASSVAPGQRGTEAFF. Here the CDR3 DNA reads TGTGCCAGCAGCGTAGCCCCGGGACAAAGGGGGACTGAAGCTTTCTTT.

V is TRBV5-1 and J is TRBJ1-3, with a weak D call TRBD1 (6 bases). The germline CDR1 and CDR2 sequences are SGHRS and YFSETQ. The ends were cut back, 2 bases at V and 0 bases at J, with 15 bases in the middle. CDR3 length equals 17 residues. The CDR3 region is CASSFYQGPSSGNTIYF. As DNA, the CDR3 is TGCGCCAGCAGCTTCTATCAGGGGCCCTCCTCTGGAAACACCATATATTTT.

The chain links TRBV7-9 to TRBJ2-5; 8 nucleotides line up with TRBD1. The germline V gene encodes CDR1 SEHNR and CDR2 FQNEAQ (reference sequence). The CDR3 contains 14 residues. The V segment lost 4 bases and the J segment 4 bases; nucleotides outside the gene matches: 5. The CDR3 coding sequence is TGTGCCAGCAGCTCAACCGGGACAGGAGAGACCCAGTACTTC. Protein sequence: CASSSTGTGETQYF.

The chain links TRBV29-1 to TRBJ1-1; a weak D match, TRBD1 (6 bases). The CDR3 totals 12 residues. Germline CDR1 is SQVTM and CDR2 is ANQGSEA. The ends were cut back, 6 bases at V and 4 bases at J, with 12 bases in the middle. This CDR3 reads CSVSQGATEAFF. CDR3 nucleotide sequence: TGCAGCGTGTCACAGGGTGCCACTGAAGCTTTCTTT.

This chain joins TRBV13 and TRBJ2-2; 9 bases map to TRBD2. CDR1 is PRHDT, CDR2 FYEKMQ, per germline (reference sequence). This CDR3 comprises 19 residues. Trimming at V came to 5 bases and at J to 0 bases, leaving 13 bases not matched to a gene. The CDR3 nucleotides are TGTGCCAGCAGCCGTGGCCCCGGGACTAGCATGGCGAACACCGGGGAGCTGTTTTTT. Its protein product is CASSRGPGTSMANTGELFF.

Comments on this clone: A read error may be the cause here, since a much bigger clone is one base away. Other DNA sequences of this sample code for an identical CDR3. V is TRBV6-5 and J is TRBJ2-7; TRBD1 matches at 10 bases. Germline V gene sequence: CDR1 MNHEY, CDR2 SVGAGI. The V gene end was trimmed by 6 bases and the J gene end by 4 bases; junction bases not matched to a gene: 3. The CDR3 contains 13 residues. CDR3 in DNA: TGTGCCAGCAGCCGGGACAGGGGTTACGAGCAGTACTTC. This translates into CASSRDRGYEQYF.

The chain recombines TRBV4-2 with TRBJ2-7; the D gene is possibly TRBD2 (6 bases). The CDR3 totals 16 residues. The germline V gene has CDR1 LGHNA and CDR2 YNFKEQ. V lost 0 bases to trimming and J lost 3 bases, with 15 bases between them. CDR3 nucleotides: TGTGCCAGCAGCCAAGATGTGAGGCGGGGAGGCTACGAGCAGTACTTC. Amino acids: CASSQDVRRGGYEQYF.

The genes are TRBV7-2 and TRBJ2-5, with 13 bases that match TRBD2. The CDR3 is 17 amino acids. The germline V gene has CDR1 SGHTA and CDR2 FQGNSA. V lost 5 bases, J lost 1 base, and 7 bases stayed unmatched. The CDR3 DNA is TGTGCCAGCAGCGCTGGACTAGCGGGGGCCATCCAAGAGACCCAGTACTTC. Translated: CASSAGLAGAIQETQYF.

CDR3 sequence: CASSLLSGAEAFF. In DNA form, the CDR3 reads TGTGCCAGCAGCTTATTATCGGGGGCTGAAGCTTTCTTT. The V and J genes are TRBV11-3 and TRBJ1-1; tentative D call: TRBD1 (5 bases). V shed 2 bases and J shed 6 bases, with 10 bases lying between them. Germline CDR1 SGHNT, CDR2 YENEEA. The CDR3 consists of 13 residues. The variable domain in full, with the rest retrieved from reference TRBV11-3 and TRBJ1-1, is EAGVVQSPRYKIIEKKQPVAFWCNPISGHNTLYWYLQNLGQGPELLIRYENEEAVDDSQLPKDRFSAERLKGVDSTLKIQPAELGDSAVYLCASSLLSGAEAFFGQGTRLTVV.